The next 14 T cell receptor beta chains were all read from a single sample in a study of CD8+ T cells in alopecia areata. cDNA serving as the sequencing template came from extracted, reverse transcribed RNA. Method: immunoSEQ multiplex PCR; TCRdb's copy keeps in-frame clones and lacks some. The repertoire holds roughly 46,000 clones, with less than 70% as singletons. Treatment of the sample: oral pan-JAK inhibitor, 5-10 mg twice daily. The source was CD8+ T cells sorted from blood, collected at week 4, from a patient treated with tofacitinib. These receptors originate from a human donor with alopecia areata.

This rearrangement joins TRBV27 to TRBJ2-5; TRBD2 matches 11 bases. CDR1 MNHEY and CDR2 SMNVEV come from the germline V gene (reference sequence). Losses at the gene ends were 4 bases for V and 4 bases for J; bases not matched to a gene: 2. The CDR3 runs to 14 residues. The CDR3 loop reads CASSWLAGGETQYF. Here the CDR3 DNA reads TGTGCCAGCAGTTGGCTAGCGGGGGGAGAGACCCAGTACTTC.

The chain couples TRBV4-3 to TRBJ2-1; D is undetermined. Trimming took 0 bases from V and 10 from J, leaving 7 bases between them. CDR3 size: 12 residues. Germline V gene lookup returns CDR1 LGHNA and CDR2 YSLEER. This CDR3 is CASSQDYVEQFF. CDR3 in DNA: TGCGCCAGCAGCCAAGATTACGTGGAGCAGTTCTTC.

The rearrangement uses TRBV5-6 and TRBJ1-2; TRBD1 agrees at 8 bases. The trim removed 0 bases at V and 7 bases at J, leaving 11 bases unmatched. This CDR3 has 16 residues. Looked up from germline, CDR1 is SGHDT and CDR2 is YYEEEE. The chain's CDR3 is CASSLELQGALRGYTF. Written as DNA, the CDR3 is TGTGCCAGCAGCTTGGAGCTGCAGGGGGCTCTTCGTGGCTACACCTTC.

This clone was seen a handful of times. CDR3 coding DNA: TGCGCCAGCAGCCAAGACGGCAGAGAAGCTTTCTTT. The encoded protein is CASSQDGREAFF. The V and J genes are TRBV4-3 and TRBJ1-1; D uncertain. The CDR3 has 12 amino acids. Germline V gene lookup returns CDR1 LGHNA and CDR2 YSLEER. Trimming pared 0 bases from V and 8 bases from J, leaving 7 bases between.

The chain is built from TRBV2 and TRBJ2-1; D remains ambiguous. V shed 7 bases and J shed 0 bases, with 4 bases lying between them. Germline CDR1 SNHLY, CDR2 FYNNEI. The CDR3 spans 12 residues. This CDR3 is CASIYSYNEQFF. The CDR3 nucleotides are TGTGCCAGCATTTACTCCTACAATGAGCAGTTCTTC.

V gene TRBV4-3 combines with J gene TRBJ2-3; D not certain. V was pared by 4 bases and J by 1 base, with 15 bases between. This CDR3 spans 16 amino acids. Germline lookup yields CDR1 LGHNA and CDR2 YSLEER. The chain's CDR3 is CASSLYEQARTDTQYF. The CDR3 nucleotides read TGCGCCAGCAGCCTTTATGAGCAGGCCCGCACAGATACGCAGTATTTT.

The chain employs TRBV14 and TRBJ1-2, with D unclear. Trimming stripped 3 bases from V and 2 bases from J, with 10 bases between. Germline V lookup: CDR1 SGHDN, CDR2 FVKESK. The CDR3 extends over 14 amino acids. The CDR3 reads CASSQGMENYGYTF. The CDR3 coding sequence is TGTGCCAGCAGCCAGGGCATGGAAAACTATGGCTACACCTTC.

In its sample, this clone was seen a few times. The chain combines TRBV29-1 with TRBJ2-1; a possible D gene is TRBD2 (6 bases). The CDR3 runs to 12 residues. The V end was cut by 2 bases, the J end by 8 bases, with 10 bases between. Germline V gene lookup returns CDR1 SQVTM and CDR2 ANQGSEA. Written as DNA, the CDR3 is TGCAGCGTTGAACTGGGGGGTGATGAGCAGTTCTTC. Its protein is CSVELGGDEQFF.

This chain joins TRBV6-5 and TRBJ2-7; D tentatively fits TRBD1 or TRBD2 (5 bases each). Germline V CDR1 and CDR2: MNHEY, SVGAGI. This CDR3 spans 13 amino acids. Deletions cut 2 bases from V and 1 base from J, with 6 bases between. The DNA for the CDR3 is TGTGCCAGCAGTTACGGGACGTCCTACGAGCAGTACTTC. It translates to CASSYGTSYEQYF.

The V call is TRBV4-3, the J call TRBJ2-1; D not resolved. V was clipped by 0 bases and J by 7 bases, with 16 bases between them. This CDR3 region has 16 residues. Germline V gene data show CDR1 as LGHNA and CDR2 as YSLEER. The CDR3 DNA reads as TGCGCCAGCAGCCAAGATGTATGGGTACTTAGGAATGAGCAGTTCTTC. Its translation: CASSQDVWVLRNEQFF.

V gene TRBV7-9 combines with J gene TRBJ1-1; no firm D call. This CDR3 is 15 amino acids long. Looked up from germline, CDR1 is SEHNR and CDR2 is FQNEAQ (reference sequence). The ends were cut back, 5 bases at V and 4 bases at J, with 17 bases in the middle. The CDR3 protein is CASSLSLDERTEAFF. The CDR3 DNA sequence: TGTGCCAGCAGCCTAAGCCTGGACGAGCGCACTGAAGCTTTCTTT. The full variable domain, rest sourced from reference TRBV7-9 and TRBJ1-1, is DTGVSQNPRHKITKRGQNVTFRCDPISEHNRLYWYRQTLGQGPEFLTYFQNEAQLEKSRLLSDRFSAERPKGSFSTLEIQRTEQGDSAMYLCASSLSLDERTEAFFGQGTRLTVV.

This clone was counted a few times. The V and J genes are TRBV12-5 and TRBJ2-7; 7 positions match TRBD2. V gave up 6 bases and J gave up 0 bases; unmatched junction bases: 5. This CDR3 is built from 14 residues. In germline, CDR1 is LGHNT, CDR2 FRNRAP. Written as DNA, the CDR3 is TGTGCTAGTGGGGCCGCGGGGGACTCCTACGAGCAGTACTTC. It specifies CASGAAGDSYEQYF. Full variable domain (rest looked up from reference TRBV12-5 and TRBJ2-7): DARVTQTPRHKVTEMGQEVTMRCQPILGHNTVFWYRQTMMQGLELLAYFRNRAPLDDSGMPKDRFSAEMPDATLATLKIQPSEPRDSAVYFCASGAAGDSYEQYFGPGTRLTVT.

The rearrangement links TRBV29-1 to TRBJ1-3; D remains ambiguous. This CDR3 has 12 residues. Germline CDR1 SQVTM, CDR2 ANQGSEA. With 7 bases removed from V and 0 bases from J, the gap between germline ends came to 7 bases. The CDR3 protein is CSAWISGNTIYF. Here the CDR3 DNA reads TGCAGCGCCTGGATCTCTGGAAACACCATATATTTT.

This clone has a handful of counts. CDR3 bases: TGCGCCAGCAGTGAACCCCCAGGCAATAGCAATCAGCCCCAGCATTTT. This gives the protein CASSEPPGNSNQPQHF. The chain couples TRBV10-2 to TRBJ1-5; D is undetermined. The length of the CDR3 is 16 residues. Trimming cost V 3 bases and J 0 bases, with 12 bases left between them. Germline CDR1 and CDR2: WSHSY and SAAADI.